This T cell receptor (beta chain) was captured by sequencing in a study of T-cell reconstitution after alpha-beta-depleted transplantation in children. This clonotype has just a few counts. Its antigen remains unknown. Findings and caveats of the study: After one year, T-cell counts and TCRbeta diversity mostly came from new T cells. It was reported that alpha-beta T cells came from several hundred expanded graft clones (about two months after transplant).

The germline CDR1 and CDR2 sequences are SGDLS and YYNGEE. The CDR3 has 14 residues. The J segment lost 5 bases and the V segment lost 4 bases, leaving 4 bases of the junction unmatched. For TCRbeta, the library was prepared with unique molecular identifiers. TCRdb passed the PCR reads through MiXCR, listing each CDR3 protein once. The top ten clones hold about a fifth of a sample with 90,000 to 100,000 distinct CDR3 sequences, 20% to 30% of them seen once. This material consisted of PBMCs, taken before TCRalphabeta/CD19-depleted stem cell transplant. This TCR was sampled from a boy younger than 10 with acute lymphoblastic leukemia, due to receive a stem cell transplant. This rearrangement joins TRBV9 to TRBJ1-1; TRBD1 matches at 11 bases. The CDR3 nucleotides read TGTGCCAGCAGCCCTCGGGACAGGGGGACTGAAGCTTTCTTT. It yields the protein CASSPRDRGTEAFF. The full variable domain, its missing parts supplied by reference TRBV9 and TRBJ1-1, is DSGVTQTPKHLITATGQRVTLRCSPRSGDLSVYWYQQSLDQGLQFLIQYYNGEERAKGNILERFSAQQFPDLHSELNLSSLELGDSALYFCASSPRDRGTEAFFGQGTRLTVV.